The sequence of this T cell receptor (beta chain) was determined in a study of shared clonotypes between healthy human individuals. V was shortened by 1 base and J by 6 bases, with 14 bases between the two germline ends. This CDR3 is 15 amino acids long. CDR1 is SGDLS, CDR2 YYNGEE, per germline. Sequencing was performed with immunoSEQ multiplex PCR; in TCRdb, only in-frame clones are kept and a portion is missing. Here the sample spans about 1 million clones, more than 75% being singletons. The rearrangement joins TRBV9 to TRBJ2-1; D perhaps matches TRBD2 (6 bases). The source of this sequence is a young man in good health. Some clones in this sample may be carry-over from other donors' samples. Sample: memory CD4+ T cells from PBMCs. As for subset: CD45RA-negative fraction. CDR3 in amino acids: CASSVSDRGGNEQFF. The CDR3 nucleotides read TGTGCCAGCAGCGTATCCGATAGGGGAGGCAATGAGCAGTTCTTC.